The rows below give T cell receptor beta chains drawn from one sample of a study of cytomegalovirus exposure and HLA in healthy donors. The repertoire was sequenced with immunoSEQ multiplex PCR; TCRdb's copy has only in-frame clones and lacks some. The table shows 100,000 or so clones, with approximately 12% occurring only once. The sample comprised PBMCs. These receptor sequences come from a man aged 40-49 years in good health and CMV-seropositive. CDR3s include the opening cysteine and the closing phenylalanine or tryptophan. The order of the fields is J gene, D gene, V gene, clone size, CDR3 DNA, CDR3 protein. D genes are given only for firm matches. Some rows have no size entry. The others give once, few or many, or a class for an expanded clone.

TRBJ2-1	.	TRBV12-1	.	TGTGCCAGCAGCTTTCCCACTAGCGGGACCTACAATGAGCAGTTCTTC	CASSFPTSGTYNEQFF
TRBJ1-1	TRBD1	TRBV6-5	.	TGTGCCAGCAGCCGTACAGGGGCTGAAGCTTTCTTT	CASSRTGAEAFF
TRBJ1-2	TRBD1	TRBV15	few	TGTGCCACCAGCACCAACAGGGGTGGCTATGGCTACACCTTC	CATSTNRGGYGYTF
TRBJ1-6	.	TRBV2	.	TGTGCCAGCACGGGTCCGGGAATCAACTCACCCCTCCACTTT	CASTGPGINSPLHF
TRBJ1-2	.	TRBV30	few	TGTGCCTGGAGTGTACAACGCTCCGGCTACACCTTC	CAWSVQRSGYTF
TRBJ1-2	.	TRBV2	few	TGTGCCAGCAGTCCCACAGGAGCTAACTATGGCTACACCTTC	CASSPTGANYGYTF
TRBJ2-7	.	TRBV30	.	TGTGCCCCGGGGCGGGGGCCTTCCTACGAGCAGTACTTC	CAPGRGPSYEQYF
TRBJ2-7	.	TRBV10-3	.	TGTGCCATCAGTGATCGACTCCCTTTCATCGAGCAGTACTTC	CAISDRLPFIEQYF
TRBJ2-2	TRBD2	TRBV19	.	TGTGCCAGCGTCTGGGCTAGCGGGAGCCACACCGGGGAGCTGTTTTTT	CASVWASGSHTGELFF
TRBJ2-1	TRBD2	TRBV5-4	few	TGTGCCAGCAGCCTCGGACTAGCGGATTGGAATGAGCAGTTCTTC	CASSLGLADWNEQFF
TRBJ2-7	TRBD1	TRBV4-2	.	TGTGCCAGCAGCCTTTGGCAGGGGGTACGAAAGCAGTACTTC	CASSLWQGVRKQYF
TRBJ2-1	.	TRBV7-8	few	TGTGCCAGCAGCTCCCAACTAGACAATGAGCAGTTCTTC	CASSSQLDNEQFF
TRBJ2-7	TRBD1	TRBV7-7	few	TGTGCTAGCAGCTTAGGGGGCGGCTACGAGCAGTACTTC	CASSLGGGYEQYF
TRBJ2-1	TRBD2	TRBV7-6	.	TGTGCCAGCAGCTTAATGCTAGCGGGAGATTCTGAGCAGTTCTTC	CASSLMLAGDSEQFF
TRBJ1-1	TRBD1	TRBV27	.	TGTGCCAGCAGGGGACAGGGCAACACTGAAGCTTTCTTT	CASRGQGNTEAFF
TRBJ2-3	TRBD2	TRBV27	few	TGTGCCAGCAGTCCCTCCAACTCACTAGCGGGAGGGAAAGATACGCAGTATTTT	CASSPSNSLAGGKDTQYF
TRBJ2-6	.	TRBV5-1	few	TGCGCCAGCAGCGTGAGCCCCCCTGGGGCCAACGTCCTGACTTTC	CASSVSPPGANVLTF
TRBJ2-3	.	TRBV15	few	TGTGCCACCAGCATTTTCCCGGCGGCAAATACGCAGTATTTT	CATSIFPAANTQYF
TRBJ2-5	.	TRBV11-2	few	TGTGCCAGCAGCTTAGGCGGCGGCCAAGAGACCCAGTACTTC	CASSLGGGQETQYF
TRBJ2-3	TRBD2	TRBV18	few	TGTGCCAGCTCACCGTTCAGCGGGAGGGGCACAGATACGCAGTATTTT	CASSPFSGRGTDTQYF
TRBJ2-1	TRBD2	TRBV2	few	TGTGCCATTTCCCCGGGGGGAGGGGTCAATGAGCAGTTCTTC	CAISPGGGVNEQFF
TRBJ2-7	TRBD2	TRBV6-5	.	TGTGCCAGCAGATCCGGGACTAGAGAAACCTACGAGCAGTACTTC	CASRSGTRETYEQYF
TRBJ2-2	.	TRBV5-1	few	TGCGCCAGCAGTTTCAGGGGTTACACCGGGGAGCTGTTTTTT	CASSFRGYTGELFF
TRBJ2-1	.	TRBV5-4	.	TGTGCCAGCAGCCTGGGACTTCCGAGCTCCTACAATGAGCAGTTCTTC	CASSLGLPSSYNEQFF
TRBJ1-5	.	TRBV27	few	TGTGCCAGCAGTTTTAACTCTCAGCCCCAGCATTTT	CASSFNSQPQHF
TRBJ1-4	.	TRBV6-1	.	TGTGCCAGCAGTAGTCCTGCAGCTAATGAAAAACTGTTTTTT	CASSSPAANEKLFF
TRBJ1-2	.	TRBV7-9	.	TGTGCCAGCAGCGGAGGTCTATCCTCGGAAGGCTACACCTTC	CASSGGLSSEGYTF
TRBJ2-7	TRBD2	TRBV30	.	TGTGCCTGGAGTTTAGCGGGAGGGCCTTTCGAGCAGTACTTC	CAWSLAGGPFEQYF
TRBJ2-3	.	TRBV5-1	few	TGCGCCAGCAGCTTGGCGGGACATTCAGATACGCAGTATTTT	CASSLAGHSDTQYF
TRBJ2-1	TRBD2	TRBV29-1	few	TGCAGCGTTGGGGGGACTAGCGGGGACAGCTACAATGAGCAGTTCTTC	CSVGGTSGDSYNEQFF
TRBJ2-7	.	TRBV7-8	.	TGTGCCAGCAGCTTAGCGGTAGTCAGGGGACCTTACGAGCAGTACTTC	CASSLAVVRGPYEQYF
TRBJ1-1	.	TRBV7-8	.	TGTGCCAGCAGCCCCTTCTACACTGAAGCTTTCTTT	CASSPFYTEAFF
TRBJ2-1	TRBD2	TRBV10-1	.	TGCGCCAGCAGTGAGTCGCCTAGCGGGAGGGATTACAATGAGCAGTTCTTC	CASSESPSGRDYNEQFF
TRBJ2-6	TRBD1	TRBV11-3	few	TGTGCCAGCAGCCCCGGGGGACAGGGTTTTCCTGGGGCCAACGTCCTGACTTTC	CASSPGGQGFPGANVLTF
TRBJ2-7	.	TRBV9	few	TGTGCCAGCAGCGTAGAGTTAGAATCCTACGAGCAGTACTTC	CASSVELESYEQYF
TRBJ2-2	TRBD2	TRBV18	few	TGTGCCAGCTCACCACCCGATGGGGAGCGGGATAAGGCCGGGGAGCTGTTTTTT	CASSPPDGERDKAGELFF
TRBJ1-2	.	TRBV7-3	few	TGTGCCAGCAGCTTAACCCCAGGGGATCGAAATGGCTACACCTTC	CASSLTPGDRNGYTF
TRBJ1-2	.	TRBV29-1	medium-sized	TGCAGCGTTGACGGTTTCAATGGCTACACCTTC	CSVDGFNGYTF
TRBJ1-2	.	TRBV6-5	few	TGTGCCAGCAGTTACCGTGAAGGGGAATCTAACTATGGCTACACCTTC	CASSYREGESNYGYTF
TRBJ2-3	.	TRBV7-6	.	TGTGCCAGCAGCTTAATGCGGGGCACAGATACGCAGTATTTT	CASSLMRGTDTQYF
TRBJ1-5	.	TRBV10-3	.	TGTGCCATCAGTGGACAGCTTGGGAGCAATCAGCCCCAGCATTTT	CAISGQLGSNQPQHF
TRBJ2-7	.	TRBV25-1	few	TGTGCCAGCAGTCCCCCGGCGACGGGGGTGAGGACCTACGAGCAGTACTTC	CASSPPATGVRTYEQYF
TRBJ1-4	.	TRBV7-2	few	TGTGCCAGCAGCTTAGTGTCCAGGGATGAAAAACTGTTTTTT	CASSLVSRDEKLFF
TRBJ2-1	TRBD1	TRBV5-1	.	TGCGCCAGCAGCTTGGATCGGGACAGAGGATACAATGAGCAGTTCTTC	CASSLDRDRGYNEQFF
TRBJ2-3	.	TRBV5-4	.	TGTGCCAGCAGCTTGAGGCGGGCTAGCACAGATACGCAGTATTTT	CASSLRRASTDTQYF
TRBJ2-3	TRBD2	TRBV7-9	.	TGTGCCAGCAGCCCGCGGACTAGCGGGACTAGCACAGATACGCAGTATTTT	CASSPRTSGTSTDTQYF
TRBJ1-2	.	TRBV10-2	few	TGCGCCAGGGGCCCGTATGGCTACACCTTT	CARGPYGYTF
TRBJ2-3	.	TRBV27	.	TGTGCCAGCAGTTTATTGTCGGGCACAGATACGCAGTATTTT	CASSLLSGTDTQYF
TRBJ1-2	.	TRBV12-5	few	TGTGCTAGTGGTTGGGGCGAAATCGACTACACCTTC	CASGWGEIDYTF
TRBJ1-5	TRBD1	TRBV28	few	TGTGCCAGCAGCTCAGGGGGCGTTCAGCCCCAGCATTTT	CASSSGGVQPQHF
TRBJ2-7	.	TRBV6-1	few	TGTGCCAGCAATGACCCAGGGATCACCGGGGGTGAGCAGTACTTC	CASNDPGITGGEQYF